One sample yielded the 8 T cell receptor beta chains listed below, sequenced in a study of T cell changes during pregnancy in multiple sclerosis. Assay: immunoSEQ multiplex PCR; the TCRdb copy retains only in-frame clones and omits some. The sample lists some 44,000 clones; about 90% were seen once. This specimen was CD4+ T cells from peripheral blood mononuclear cells, taken in the third trimester of pregnancy. The receptor source for this set is a female donor with multiple sclerosis, enrolled in a pregnancy study.

This chain joins TRBV19 and TRBJ1-1; weak D call: TRBD1 (5 bases). Germline assignment: CDR1 LNHDA and CDR2 SQIVND (reference sequence). CDR3 size: 15 residues. Trimming cost V 4 bases and J 6 bases, with 18 bases left between them. CDR3 amino acids: CASSTRNPAGSEAFF. The CDR3 DNA follows: TGTGCCAGTAGTACTCGAAACCCAGCAGGGTCTGAAGCTTTCTTT.

The rearrangement links TRBV19 to TRBJ1-4; maybe TRBD1 (5 bases). Trimming left V 5 bases short and J 8 bases short, with 18 bases between. Germline V gene data show CDR1 as LNHDA and CDR2 as SQIVND (reference sequence). CDR3 length: 15 amino acids. The CDR3 nucleotides are TGTGCCAGTAGTCCATTGTCCTTAGGGGTGGAAAAACTGTTTTTT. The encoded protein is CASSPLSLGVEKLFF.

The rearrangement joins TRBV18 to TRBJ1-1; TRBD1 might be the D (5 bases). The ends were cut back, 9 bases at V and 0 bases at J, with 14 bases in the middle. The CDR3 covers 14 residues. Germline CDR1 reads KGHSH; CDR2 reads LQKENI. CDR3 nucleotides: TGTGCCAGTCAGGGCCTAATAATGAACACTGAAGCTTTCTTT. Protein product: CASQGLIMNTEAFF.

This chain joins TRBV9 and TRBJ1-1; D is unresolved. With 0 bases removed from V and 2 bases from J, the gap between germline ends came to 11 bases. Germline V gives CDR1 SGDLS, CDR2 YYNGEE. The CDR3 consists of 15 residues. In DNA form, the CDR3 reads TGTGCCAGCAGCGTAGGGCAACAAGTCAACACTGAAGCTTTCTTT. It encodes CASSVGQQVNTEAFF. Together with reference TRBV9 and TRBJ1-1, the CDR3 gives the full variable domain: DSGVTQTPKHLITATGQRVTLRCSPRSGDLSVYWYQQSLDQGLQFLIQYYNGEERAKGNILERFSAQQFPDLHSELNLSSLELGDSALYFCASSVGQQVNTEAFFGQGTRLTVV.

This clone was seen a single time. The chain couples TRBV7-6 to TRBJ2-7; TRBD1 is a possible D gene (6 bases). CDR1 is SGHVS, CDR2 FNYEAQ, per germline. Trimming took 5 bases from V and 5 from J, leaving 19 bases between them. This CDR3 contains 15 residues. The CDR3 region is CASSQITGNHHEQYF. In DNA form, the CDR3 reads TGTGCCAGCAGCCAGATAACAGGGAATCACCACGAGCAGTACTTC.

V gene TRBV28 combines with J gene TRBJ2-7; 10 bases align to TRBD2. This CDR3 has 14 amino acids. V shed 5 bases, J shed 1 base, and the junction held 2 bases outside the gene matches. The germline gives CDR1 MDHEN, CDR2 SYDVKM. The chain's CDR3 is CASSQAGGSYEQYF. The CDR3 coding sequence is TGTGCCAGCAGTCAAGCGGGAGGGTCCTACGAGCAGTACTTC.

The chain joins TRBV28 to TRBJ1-1; D not resolved. Germline lookup yields CDR1 MDHEN and CDR2 SYDVKM. The CDR3 is 15 amino acids. Trimming took off 5 bases at V and 0 bases at J, with 13 bases between the two ends. CDR3 sequence: CASSAPRALNTEAFF. CDR3 bases: TGTGCCAGCAGTGCCCCGAGAGCCTTGAACACTGAAGCTTTCTTT.

The CDR3 coding sequence is TGTGCCAGCAGTTTTTCCGGAGCGACCTACGAGCAGTACTTC. Its protein product is CASSFSGATYEQYF. This sequence joins TRBV28 and TRBJ2-7; D unclear. The CDR3 runs to 14 residues. Germline V gene data show CDR1 as MDHEN and CDR2 as SYDVKM. The germline V and J ends were trimmed by 3 bases and 2 bases, with 11 bases remaining between them.